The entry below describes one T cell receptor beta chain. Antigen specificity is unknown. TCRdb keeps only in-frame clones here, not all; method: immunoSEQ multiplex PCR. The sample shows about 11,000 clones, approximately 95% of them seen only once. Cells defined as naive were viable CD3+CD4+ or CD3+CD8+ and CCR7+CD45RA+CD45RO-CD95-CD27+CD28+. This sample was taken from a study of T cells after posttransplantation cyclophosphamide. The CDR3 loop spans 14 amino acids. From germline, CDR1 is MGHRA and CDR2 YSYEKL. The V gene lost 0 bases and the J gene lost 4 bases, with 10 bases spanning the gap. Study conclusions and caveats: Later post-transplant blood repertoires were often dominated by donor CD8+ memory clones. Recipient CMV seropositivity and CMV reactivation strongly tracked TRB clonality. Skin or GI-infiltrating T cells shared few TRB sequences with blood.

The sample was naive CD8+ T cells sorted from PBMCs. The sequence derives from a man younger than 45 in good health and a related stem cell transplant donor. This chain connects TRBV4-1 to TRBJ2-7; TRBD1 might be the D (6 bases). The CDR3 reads CASSQEAQGYEQYF. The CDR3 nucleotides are TGCGCCAGCAGCCAAGAGGCACAGGGTTACGAGCAGTACTTC.